The clone carrying this T cell receptor beta chain has a count of ten or more. No antigen is known for it. Read data end 3 residues before the CDR3 end; the end is taken from the germline J gene. V trimming: 4 bases; J trimming: 4 bases; junction bases outside the gene matches: 3. The CDR3 consists of 13 residues. CDR1 and CDR2 from the germline V gene are SGHTA and FQGNSA. This specimen comes from a study of T cell clonality in common variable immunodeficiency. Study-wide points: The cause of increased CVID clonality remains unclear without subpopulation sequencing. Common variable immunodeficiency TCR beta sequences reportedly had fewer deletions and N-nucleotide insertions.

Replacement immunoglobulin had been given to every CVID subject for at least one year. Blood came from CVID subjects not ill and not taking immunomodulatory or immunosuppressive medication. Sequencing input was equivalent genomic DNA from CVID and controls. Profiled with immunoSEQ multiplex PCR; TCRdb holds only in-frame clones, not every one. The profile covers about 28,000 clones, none occurring a single time. The specimen was peripheral blood mononuclear cells. The chain combines TRBV7-2 with TRBJ1-1; 7 nucleotides agree with TRBD1. The TCR was taken from a human donor with common variable immunodeficiency. CDR3 bases read: TGTGCCAGCAGCTCACAGGGGAGCACTGAA. As protein: CASSSQGSTE. The CDR3, in full, reads CASSSQGSTEAFF.